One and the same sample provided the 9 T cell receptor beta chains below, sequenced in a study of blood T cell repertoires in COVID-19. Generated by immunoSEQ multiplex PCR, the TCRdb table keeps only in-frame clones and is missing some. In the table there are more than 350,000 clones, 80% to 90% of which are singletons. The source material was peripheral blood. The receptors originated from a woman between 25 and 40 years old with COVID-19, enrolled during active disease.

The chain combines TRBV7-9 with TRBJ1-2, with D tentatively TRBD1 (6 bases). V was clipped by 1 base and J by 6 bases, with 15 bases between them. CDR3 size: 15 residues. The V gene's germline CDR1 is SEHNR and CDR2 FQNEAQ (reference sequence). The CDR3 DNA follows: TGTGCCAGCAGCTTAGACGGCAGGGGATTAGATGGCTACACCTTC. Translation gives CASSLDGRGLDGYTF. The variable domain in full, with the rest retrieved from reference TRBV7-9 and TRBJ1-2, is DTGVSQNPRHKITKRGQNVTFRCDPISEHNRLYWYRQTLGQGPEFLTYFQNEAQLEKSRLLSDRFSAERPKGSFSTLEIQRTEQGDSAMYLCASSLDGRGLDGYTFGSGTRLTVV.

In DNA form, the CDR3 reads TGTGCCAGTACATCGGGACAGGGGACTGAAAAACTGTTTTTT. Its protein is CASTSGQGTEKLFF. The V call is TRBV28, the J call TRBJ1-4, with TRBD1 matching 10 bases. This CDR3 is 14 amino acids long. Germline CDR1 and CDR2: MDHEN and SYDVKM. The ends lost 9 bases at V and 7 bases at J; junction bases unmatched: 8.

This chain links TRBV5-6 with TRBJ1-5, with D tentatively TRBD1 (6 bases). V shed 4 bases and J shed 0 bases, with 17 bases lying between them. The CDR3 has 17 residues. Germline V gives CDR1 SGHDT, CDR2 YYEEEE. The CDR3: CASSKRRQAPSNQPQHF. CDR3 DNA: TGTGCCAGCAGCAAACGAAGACAGGCACCTAGCAATCAGCCCCAGCATTTT.

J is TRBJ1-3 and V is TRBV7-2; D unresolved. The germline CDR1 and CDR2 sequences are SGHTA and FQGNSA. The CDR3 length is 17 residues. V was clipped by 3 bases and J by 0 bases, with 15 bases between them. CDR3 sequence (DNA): TGTGCCAGCAGCTTTACTGAGCGACCTCGCTCTGGAAACACCATATATTTT. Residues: CASSFTERPRSGNTIYF. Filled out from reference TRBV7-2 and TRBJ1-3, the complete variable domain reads GAGVSQSPSNKVTEKGKDVELRCDPISGHTALYWYRQSLGQGLEFLIYFQGNSAPDKSGLPSDRFSAERTGGSVSTLTIQRTQQEDSAVYLCASSFTERPRSGNTIYFGEGSWLTVV.

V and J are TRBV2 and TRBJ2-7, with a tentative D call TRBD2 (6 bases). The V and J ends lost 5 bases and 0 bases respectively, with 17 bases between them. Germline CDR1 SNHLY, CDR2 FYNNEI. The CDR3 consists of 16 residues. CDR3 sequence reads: CASSSLSGGSSYEQYV. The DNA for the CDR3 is TGTGCCAGCAGTTCCCTTAGCGGAGGGAGCTCCTACGAGCAGTACGTC.

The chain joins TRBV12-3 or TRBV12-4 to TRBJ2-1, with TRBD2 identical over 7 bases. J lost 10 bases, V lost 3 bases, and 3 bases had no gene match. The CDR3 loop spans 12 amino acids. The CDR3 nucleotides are TGTGCCAGCAGTTTCGGGAGGTGGGAGCAGTTCTTC. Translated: CASSFGRWEQFF.

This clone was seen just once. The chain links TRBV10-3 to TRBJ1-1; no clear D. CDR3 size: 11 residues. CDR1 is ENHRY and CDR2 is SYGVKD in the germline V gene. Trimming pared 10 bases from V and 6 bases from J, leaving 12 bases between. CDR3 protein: CATTKPPEAFF. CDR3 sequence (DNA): TGTGCCACCACCAAGCCCCCTGAAGCTTTCTTT.

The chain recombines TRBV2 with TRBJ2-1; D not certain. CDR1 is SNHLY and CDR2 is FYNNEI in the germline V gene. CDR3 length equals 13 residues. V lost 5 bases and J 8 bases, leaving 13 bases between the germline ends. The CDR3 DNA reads TGTGCCAGCAGTTCTGACACGTGGGATGAGCAGTTCTTC. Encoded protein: CASSSDTWDEQFF.

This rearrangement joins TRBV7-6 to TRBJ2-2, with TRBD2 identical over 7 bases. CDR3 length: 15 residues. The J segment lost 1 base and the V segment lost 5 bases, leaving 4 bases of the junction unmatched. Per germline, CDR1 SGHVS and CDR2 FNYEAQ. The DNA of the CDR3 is TGTGCCAGCAGCGCCGCTAGCGGGAACACCGGGGAGCTGTTTTTT. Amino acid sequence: CASSAASGNTGELFF.